What follows are 20 T cell receptor beta chains derived from one specimen sequenced in a study of T cell repertoires in ileal Crohn's disease. This table comes from immunoSEQ multiplex PCR, and its TCRdb copy is limited to in-frame clones, with some not included. The repertoire holds approximately 13,000 clones, with 70% as singletons. Sequencing input: ileal tissue. These receptors were obtained from an adult with Crohn's disease.

The chain uses TRBV6-5 and TRBJ2-7, with 10 bases identical to TRBD1. The CDR3 length is 15 residues. Germline lookup yields CDR1 MNHEY and CDR2 SVGAGI. V lost 6 bases, J lost 4 bases, and 9 bases stayed unmatched. The CDR3 coding sequence is TGTGCCAGCAGGCGAGGACAGGGGGGAGAGTACGAGCAGTACTTC. It codes for CASRRGQGGEYEQYF.

This clone turned up a few times. This chain connects TRBV19 to TRBJ2-7; D call uncertain. Germline CDR1 LNHDA, CDR2 SQIVND (reference sequence). V dropped 1 base and J dropped 3 bases, with 13 bases sitting between them. There are 15 residues in the CDR3. CDR3 amino acids: CASSIGGNGVYEQYF. The CDR3 region has the DNA TGTGCCAGTAGTATAGGAGGAAACGGAGTCTACGAGCAGTACTTC.

This CDR3 is CASSLRQGGSEAFF. The CDR3 DNA reads TGTGCCAGCAGCTTACGGCAGGGAGGCTCTGAAGCTTTCTTT. The chain combines TRBV11-2 with TRBJ1-1, with a weak D call TRBD1 (5 bases). Trimming took off 2 bases at V and 6 bases at J, with 13 bases between the two ends. The CDR3 runs to 14 residues. The germline gives CDR1 SGHAT, CDR2 FQNNGV.

The chain uses TRBV14 and TRBJ2-4, with 9 bases that match TRBD1. The CDR3 has 14 amino acids. Germline-derived CDR1 and CDR2 are SGHDN and FVKESK. V trimming: 4 bases; J trimming: 6 bases; junction bases outside the gene matches: 4. CDR3 loop: CASSRTGEGNIQYF. The CDR3 DNA reads as TGTGCCAGCAGCCGGACAGGGGAGGGAAACATTCAGTACTTC.

V is TRBV6-1 and J is TRBJ2-7; TRBD1 aligns across 7 bases. This CDR3 has 11 residues. V gave up 8 bases and J gave up 5 bases; unmatched junction bases: 3. From germline, CDR1 is MNHNS and CDR2 SASEGT. CDR3 region: CASDRENEQYF. The CDR3 coding sequence is TGTGCCAGCGACAGGGAGAACGAGCAGTACTTC.

This clone has just a few counts. V usage is TRBV23-1 and J usage is TRBJ2-7; no clear D gene. TRBV23-1 is labeled an ORF, and its function is uncertain. The CDR3 length is 11 residues. V was shortened by 3 bases and J by 3 bases, with 3 bases between the two germline ends. The DNA for the CDR3 is TGCGCCAGCAGTCACTACTACGAGCAGTACTTC. Translated, it gives CASSHYYEQYF.

The rearrangement joins TRBV7-6 to TRBJ2-7; possibly TRBD2 for D (6 bases). Germline lookup yields CDR1 SGHVS and CDR2 FNYEAQ. Deletions cut 1 base from V and 0 bases from J, with 10 bases between. The CDR3 is made up of 15 amino acids. The CDR3: CASSLVRERSYEQYF. As DNA, the CDR3 is TGTGCCAGCAGCTTAGTCCGGGAGCGCTCCTACGAGCAGTACTTC.

The V gene is TRBV5-4, the J gene TRBJ2-7; D is perhaps TRBD1 (5 bases). Per the germline V gene, CDR1 is SGHNT and CDR2 is YYREEE (reference sequence). This CDR3 has 14 residues. V lost 0 bases and J 2 bases, leaving 9 bases between the germline ends. CDR3 sequence (DNA): TGTGCCAGCAGCTTGGGCACAGGTACCTACGAGCAGTACTTC. Amino acid sequence: CASSLGTGTYEQYF.

The genes are TRBV7-9 and TRBJ1-1; no reliable D call. The V end lost 5 bases, the J end lost 6 bases, and 16 bases lay between the germline ends. The V gene's germline CDR1 is SEHNR and CDR2 FQNEAQ (reference sequence). There are 14 residues in the CDR3. This CDR3 is CASSVGGSASEAFF. CDR3 bases: TGTGCCAGCAGCGTCGGTGGCAGCGCTTCTGAAGCTTTCTTT.

The chain has TRBV2 and TRBJ1-2; D not certain. V shed 6 bases and J shed 7 bases, with 15 bases lying between them. This CDR3 contains 13 residues. CDR1 is SNHLY and CDR2 is FYNNEI in the germline V gene. In DNA form, the CDR3 reads TGTGCCAGCAGGCGGATGGGAGGGTTTGGCTACACCTTC. Amino acids: CASRRMGGFGYTF.

The CDR3 reads CSVGDLRSGANVLTF. The CDR3 DNA reads as TGCAGCGTTGGAGACCTACGCTCTGGGGCCAACGTCCTGACTTTC. This chain uses TRBV29-1 with TRBJ2-6; no definite D call. The CDR3 is 15 amino acids. Looked up from germline, CDR1 is SQVTM and CDR2 is ANQGSEA. V lost 4 bases and J lost 0, with 10 bases in between.

The CDR3: CATTPGQGFQPQHF. Written as DNA, the CDR3 is TGTGCCACCACACCGGGACAGGGATTCCAGCCCCAGCATTTT. The rearrangement joins TRBV6-1 to TRBJ1-5; 9 positions agree with TRBD1. Unmatched junction bases numbered 11, after V lost 10 bases and J lost 7 bases. The CDR3 sequence is 14 residues long. Germline CDR1 MNHNS, CDR2 SASEGT.

V gene TRBV2 combines with J gene TRBJ2-5; perhaps TRBD2 as D (6 bases). CDR3 length: 13 amino acids. Germline V gene lookup returns CDR1 SNHLY and CDR2 FYNNEI. The V end was cut by 2 bases, the J end by 4 bases, with 8 bases between. This chain's CDR3 is CASSEQGGETQYF. Here the CDR3 DNA reads TGTGCCAGCAGTGAACAGGGAGGAGAGACCCAGTACTTC.

This clone was detected a few times. DNA of the CDR3: TGTGCCAGCAGCTTGGCGAACAGGGGAGACACCGGGGAGCTGTTTTTT. This codes for CASSLANRGDTGELFF. The chain is built from TRBV5-6 and TRBJ2-2; 7 positions agree with TRBD1. From germline, CDR1 is SGHDT and CDR2 YYEEEE. The CDR3 contains 16 residues. V gave up 0 bases and J gave up 3 bases; unmatched junction bases: 5.

The DNA of the CDR3 is TGCGCCAGCAGCTCGGGACAGGGGTCGGGGACTGAAGCTTTCTTT. Translation: CASSSGQGSGTEAFF. The chain joins TRBV5-1 to TRBJ1-1; 10 bases align to TRBD1. The V segment lost 3 bases and the J segment 5 bases; nucleotides outside the gene matches: 7. This CDR3 is 15 amino acids long. Germline CDR1 SGHRS, CDR2 YFSETQ.

V is TRBV2 and J is TRBJ1-6; D unresolved. Per the germline V gene, CDR1 is SNHLY and CDR2 is FYNNEI. The CDR3 spans 13 residues. Trimming cost V 1 base and J 8 bases, with 6 bases left between them. The DNA for the CDR3 is TGTGCCAGCAGTGAAGAGGTTGATTCACCCCTCCACTTT. This translates into CASSEEVDSPLHF.

The chain has TRBV5-1 and TRBJ1-1; D not resolved. Trimming stripped 1 base from V and 4 bases from J, with 11 bases between. This CDR3 is 14 amino acids long. Germline V gene sequence: CDR1 SGHRS, CDR2 YFSETQ. In DNA form, the CDR3 reads TGCGCCAGCAGCTTGAGGTTCGGAAGCACTGAAGCTTTCTTT. Encoded protein: CASSLRFGSTEAFF.

The table lists this clone with a count of one. This rearrangement joins TRBV30 to TRBJ2-1; the D is unclear. Trimming stripped 3 bases from V and 7 bases from J, with 10 bases between. Germline CDR1 and CDR2: GTSNPN and SVGIG (reference sequence). The CDR3 has 12 amino acids. The CDR3 DNA follows: TGTGCCTGGAGGGATTTTCTGAATGAGCAGTTCTTC. This sequence encodes CAWRDFLNEQFF.

This chain connects TRBV5-6 to TRBJ2-1; TRBD2 aligns across 8 bases. Losses at the gene ends were 6 bases for V and 2 bases for J; bases not matched to a gene: 10. The CDR3 is 16 amino acids. CDR1 and CDR2 (germline): SGHDT, YYEEEE. The CDR3 region has the DNA TGTGCCAGCAATTTTCGTAGCGGGATTACCTACAATGAGCAGTTCTTC. Its protein is CASNFRSGITYNEQFF.

CDR3 coding DNA: TGTGCCAGCAGCTTACGCGGGTCGGATGAGCAGTTCTTC. It translates to CASSLRGSDEQFF. The V call is TRBV7-3, the J call TRBJ2-1, with TRBD2 as a possible D gene (5 bases). In germline, CDR1 is SGHTA, CDR2 FQGTGA. Trimming shortened V by 2 bases and J by 8 bases, and 10 bases separated the two germline ends. The CDR3 is 13 residues long.